The clone carrying this T cell receptor (beta chain) was counted ten times or more. Antigen specificity is unknown. This sample is part of a study of identical twins. TCRdb itself ran the 5' RACE reads through MiXCR, one entry per CDR3 protein. The sample has fewer than 250,000 distinct CDR3 sequences, 15% to 20% seen once. With 2 bases removed from V and 8 bases from J, the gap between germline ends came to 18 bases. The CDR3 is made up of 15 amino acids. Whole-study findings and limits: Fewer insertions were carried by abundant cord blood beta clonotypes, but none was seen in memory repertoires.

These same records also appear under a second study, on T cells expressing NK-cell markers. That source reports: HCMV seropositivity marked seven of the eight sequenced donors; one was seronegative. NKG2C+ dominant clonotypes from a handful of donors made up about 1.0-7.0% of CD8+ T cells.

The chain carries TRBV12-3 or TRBV12-4 and TRBJ1-2; D is uncertain. The TCR sequence derives from a woman aged 18-29 years in good health. The sample was CD8+ T cells sorted from blood. In DNA form, the CDR3 reads TGTGCCAGCAGTTTAAGCGCCAGGATGGTGGAGGGCTACACCTTC. Translation: CASSLSARMVEGYTF.